Below, 6 T cell receptor beta chains from the same sample are listed, as sequenced in a study of cytomegalovirus exposure and HLA in healthy donors. Clones were read by immunoSEQ multiplex PCR, and TCRdb kept only the in-frame ones, dropping some. The sample lists some 150,000 clones; 87% were seen once. Sequencing was performed on PBMCs. These receptors came from a young man in good health and CMV-seropositive.

This clone appeared a single time. This sequence joins TRBV27 and TRBJ2-2; a possible D gene is TRBD1 (6 bases). V gave up 3 bases and J gave up 7 bases, with 12 bases separating them. The CDR3 is 14 amino acids. Germline loops: CDR1 MNHEY, CDR2 SMNVEV (reference sequence). CDR3 protein: CASSLGIGGGELFF. The DNA of the CDR3 is TGTGCCAGCAGTTTGGGGATAGGGGGCGGGGAGCTGTTTTTT.

The gene calls are TRBV12-5 and TRBJ1-1, with a possible D match to TRBD1 (6 bases). The CDR3 is made up of 13 amino acids. V was clipped by 0 bases and J by 4 bases, with 6 bases between them. Germline CDR1 LGHNT, CDR2 FRNRAP. This CDR3 is CASGLVGGTEAFF. The DNA for the CDR3 is TGTGCTAGTGGTTTGGTAGGGGGCACTGAAGCTTTCTTT.

The CDR3 region is CASSLGLASGANVLTF. The DNA of the CDR3 is TGTGCCAGCAGCTTAGGACTCGCCTCTGGGGCCAACGTCCTGACTTTC. J is TRBJ2-6 and V is TRBV13; D not certain. The CDR3 sequence is 16 residues long. V was clipped by 0 bases and J by 0 bases, with 6 bases between them. Germline V gives CDR1 PRHDT, CDR2 FYEKMQ (reference sequence).

In its sample, this clone was seen once. The V and J genes are TRBV2 and TRBJ2-3, with TRBD1 matching over 8 bases. The V gene's germline CDR1 is SNHLY and CDR2 FYNNEI. With 5 bases clipped from V and 0 bases from J, the junction kept 1 base outside the gene matches. CDR3 length: 14 amino acids. DNA for the CDR3: TGTGCCAGCAGTAGGACAGGGAGCACAGATACGCAGTATTTT. Encoded protein: CASSRTGSTDTQYF.

This chain uses TRBV6-4 with TRBJ1-5; no firm D call. CDR1 and CDR2 (germline): MRHNA, SNTAGT. The CDR3 is 13 amino acids. The V and J ends lost 4 bases and 4 bases respectively, with 8 bases between them. DNA of the CDR3: TGTGCCAGCAGTGCGGGGAGTAATCAGCCCCAGCATTTT. Its translation is CASSAGSNQPQHF.

The chain has TRBV30 and TRBJ1-2; D ambiguous. Germline-derived CDR1 and CDR2 are GTSNPN and SVGIG (reference sequence). The CDR3 has 11 residues. Trimming took 0 bases from V and 10 from J, leaving 9 bases between them. CDR3 in DNA: TGTGCCTGGAGTGTACTCAGGAACTACACCTTC. It translates to CAWSVLRNYTF.